This is a list of T cell receptor beta chains from one sample in a study of T cells in Graves' hyperthyroidism and ophthalmopathy. TCRdb re-analysed the multiplex PCR reads in MiXCR, keeping a single row per CDR3 protein. This table holds over 550,000 distinct CDR3 sequences, over 15% found once. The sample comprised blood. These receptors all stem from a woman between 18 and 30 years old with Graves' hyperthyroidism. CDR3s include the opening cysteine and the closing phenylalanine or tryptophan. The D gene is left open where the match is weak. Not all rows give a size; the values are once, few, many and, for expanded clones, a class.

v_call,clone_size,j_call,d_call,cdr3_aa,cdr3_nt
TRBV20-1,few,TRBJ2-3,TRBD2,CSARSLAGGHLGQYF,TGCAGTGCTAGATCACTAGCGGGGGGCCATCTGGGGCAGTATTTT
TRBV6-1,-,TRBJ2-5,TRBD1,CASRPDQGEETQYF,TGTGCCAGCAGGCCAGATCAGGGGGAGGAGACCCAGTACTTC
TRBV7-9,few,TRBJ1-2,-,CASSLDSGVYGYTF,TGTGCCAGCAGCTTAGATTCGGGTGTCTATGGCTACACCTTC
TRBV7-8,many,TRBJ2-3,-,CASSLYARSTDTQYF,TGTGCCAGCAGCTTATATGCTAGGTCTACAGATACGCAGTATTTT
TRBV19,-,TRBJ2-5,-,CASSSWGRETQYF,TGTGCCAGTAGTAGCTGGGGTAGGGAGACCCAGTACTTC
TRBV7-2,-,TRBJ2-1,TRBD2,CASSLSGYYSYNEQFF,TGTGCCAGCAGCCTTAGCGGGTATTACTCCTACAATGAGCAGTTCTTC
TRBV4-1,-,TRBJ1-3,-,CASSQGQTGNTIYF,TGCGCCAGCAGCCAAGGGCAGACTGGAAACACCATATATTTT
TRBV15,few,TRBJ1-6,-,CATSRAGDSPLHF,TGTGCCACCAGCAGAGCCGGAGATTCACCCCTCCACTTT
TRBV27,many,TRBJ2-7,-,CASSFTGYEQYF,TGTGCCAGCAGCTTCACAGGGTACGAGCAGTACTTC
TRBV20-1,few,TRBJ1-2,-,CSATVSYGYTF,TGCAGTGCTACCGTCTCTTATGGCTACACCTTC
TRBV7-2,few,TRBJ2-1,TRBD1,CASSSEYRGEQFF,TGTGCCAGCAGCTCCGAGTACAGGGGCGAGCAGTTCTTC
TRBV11-2,many,TRBJ2-3,-,CASSPLGEWFKDTQYF,TGTGCCAGCAGCCCCTTAGGGGAGTGGTTTAAGGATACGCAGTATTTT
TRBV20-1,many,TRBJ2-3,-,CSAGDHTDTQYF,TGCAGTGCTGGGGACCACACAGATACGCAGTATTTT
TRBV28,many,TRBJ2-4,-,CASSLGSVLAKNIQYF,TGTGCCAGCAGTTTAGGCAGTGTGCTAGCCAAAAACATTCAGTACTTC
TRBV18,-,TRBJ1-1,-,CASSPPEGPAFF,TGTGCCAGCTCACCACCGGAGGGCCCAGCTTTCTTT
TRBV6-1,-,TRBJ2-5,-,CASSRQYQETQYF,TGTGCCAGCAGTCGACAGTACCAAGAGACCCAGTACTTC
TRBV6-4,-,TRBJ2-1,-,CASGAKAYNEQFF,TGTGCCAGCGGTGCAAAGGCTTACAATGAGCAGTTCTTC
TRBV19,-,TRBJ2-1,TRBD2,CASSTLTSGGAEQFF,TGTGCCAGTAGTACCCTGACTAGCGGGGGGGCGGAGCAGTTCTTC
TRBV2,many,TRBJ2-1,TRBD2,CASRGGLGVYNEQFF,TGTGCCAGCAGAGGGGGACTAGGGGTTTACAATGAGCAGTTCTTC
TRBV24-1,few,TRBJ1-1,-,CATSAGGTEAFF,TGTGCCACCAGTGCTGGGGGCACTGAAGCTTTCTTT
TRBV11-3,many,TRBJ1-2,TRBD1,CASSLQDRGQGYTF,TGTGCCAGCAGCCTTCAAGACAGGGGGCAGGGCTACACCTTC
TRBV29-1,-,TRBJ2-7,-,CSVELAGSVDEQYF,TGCAGCGTGGAACTAGCAGGGAGTGTCGACGAGCAGTACTTC
TRBV27,many,TRBJ2-7,-,CASSSRLPYEQYF,TGTGCCAGCAGTTCCCGTCTGCCCTACGAGCAGTACTTC
TRBV28,many,TRBJ2-2,-,CASSPMRAVLTGELFF,TGTGCCAGCAGTCCCATGAGGGCGGTGCTCACCGGGGAGCTGTTTTTT
TRBV20-1,few,TRBJ2-1,TRBD2,CSASWIAGTRYNEQFF,TGCAGTGCTAGTTGGATAGCGGGGACCCGCTACAATGAGCAGTTCTTC
TRBV7-8,many,TRBJ2-7,TRBD1,CASSLLTGIYEQYF,TGTGCCAGCAGCTTACTGACAGGGATCTACGAGCAGTACTTC
TRBV2,many,TRBJ2-7,TRBD2,CAILHRGESEQYF,TGTGCCATCCTACACCGGGGGGAAAGCGAGCAGTACTTC
TRBV6-1,many,TRBJ1-1,TRBD1,CASSEAGQGTEAFF,TGTGCCAGCAGTGAAGCGGGACAGGGCACTGAAGCTTTCTTT
TRBV13,-,TRBJ2-6,-,CASSVEGGPGTSGANVLTF,TGTGCCAGCAGCGTAGAGGGGGGTCCAGGGACCTCTGGGGCCAACGTCCTGACTTTC
TRBV3-1,few,TRBJ2-2,TRBD1,CASSLGTGGSGELFF,TGTGCCAGCAGCCTAGGGACAGGGGGTTCCGGGGAGCTGTTTTTT
TRBV3-1,-,TRBJ1-2,-,CASSQVIGVDGYTF,TGTGCCAGCAGCCAAGTCATAGGGGTCGATGGCTACACCTTC
TRBV12-3/TRBV12-4,-,TRBJ1-2,-,CASSRQKEVYGYTF,TGTGCCAGCAGCCGACAGAAAGAAGTCTATGGCTACACCTTC
TRBV29-1,few,TRBJ1-2,TRBD1,CSVLQGAGYGYTF,TGCAGCGTTTTACAGGGGGCGGGGTATGGCTACACCTTC
TRBV27,few,TRBJ1-1,-,CASNMGPYMNTEAFF,TGTGCCAGCAATATGGGACCGTATATGAACACTGAAGCTTTCTTT
TRBV4-2,few,TRBJ1-5,TRBD1,CASSQKLGTVNQPQHF,TGTGCCAGCAGCCAAAAGCTCGGGACAGTCAATCAGCCCCAGCATTTT
TRBV6-4,few,TRBJ1-2,-,CASSRDPGYGYTF,TGTGCCAGCAGTCGCGACCCCGGCTATGGCTACACCTTC
TRBV3-1,-,TRBJ2-7,TRBD2,CASNQGSGGPYEQYF,TGTGCCAGCAACCAAGGTAGCGGGGGTCCCTACGAGCAGTACTTC
TRBV7-8,many,TRBJ2-3,-,CASSLGRGPDTQYF,TGTGCCAGCAGCTTAGGCAGGGGACCAGATACGCAGTATTTT
TRBV18,many,TRBJ1-5,-,CASSPQGRISNQPQHF,TGTGCCAGCTCACCCCAGGGACGGATTAGCAATCAGCCCCAGCATTTT
TRBV12-3/TRBV12-4,many,TRBJ2-3,-,CASSRTVLSTDTQYF,TGTGCCAGCAGCCGGACTGTACTGAGCACAGATACGCAGTATTTT
TRBV28,many,TRBJ2-5,-,CASMSRPQETQYF,TGTGCCAGCATGTCGAGGCCTCAAGAGACCCAGTACTTC
TRBV5-6,many,TRBJ1-1,-,CASSLEQGSTEAFF,TGTGCCAGCAGCTTGGAGCAGGGGAGCACTGAAGCTTTCTTT
TRBV7-9,many,TRBJ2-5,-,CASSTEGDQETQYF,TGTGCCAGCAGCACGGAGGGCGACCAAGAGACCCAGTACTTC
TRBV20-1,many,TRBJ2-5,-,CSARGPGEVETQYF,TGCAGTGCTAGAGGACCGGGGGAGGTGGAGACCCAGTACTTC
TRBV30,few,TRBJ2-1,-,CAWSTGVRGYNEQFF,TGTGCCTGGAGTACTGGCGTAAGAGGATACAATGAGCAGTTCTTC
TRBV5-1,many,TRBJ2-3,-,CASSPPSLSSTDTQYF,TGCGCCAGCAGCCCCCCCTCTTTATCAAGCACAGATACGCAGTATTTT
TRBV15,-,TRBJ2-7,-,CATSRDPVVRNEQYF,TGTGCCACCAGCAGAGATCCGGTAGTTAGGAACGAGCAGTACTTC
TRBV9,-,TRBJ1-4,-,CASSVDPPHVGGNEKLFF,TGTGCCAGCAGCGTAGACCCCCCCCATGTGGGGGGCAATGAAAAACTGTTTTTT
TRBV13,few,TRBJ2-5,TRBD1,CASSYGQGAQETQYF,TGTGCCAGCAGCTACGGACAGGGGGCGCAAGAGACCCAGTACTTC